The 8 T cell receptor beta chains reported below all come from one sample, sequenced in a study of cytomegalovirus exposure and HLA in healthy donors. Use of 60 Vbeta and 13 Jbeta primers characterized the PCR. Some clones are missing from TCRdb's copy, which holds only in-frame ones; the method was immunoSEQ multiplex PCR. This table holds just under 95,000 clones, 70% to 90% found once. Material for sequencing was PBMCs. The receptor source for this set is a woman aged 18-30 years in good health and CMV-seropositive.

This chain links TRBV29-1 with TRBJ2-2; 7 bases agree with TRBD1. Trimming took 3 bases from V and 6 from J; bases not matched to a gene: 1. The germline gives CDR1 SQVTM, CDR2 ANQGSEA. The CDR3 is 12 residues long. The CDR3 region is CSVETGPGELFF. The CDR3 coding sequence is TGCAGCGTTGAGACAGGGCCCGGGGAGCTGTTTTTT.

This rearrangement joins TRBV21-1 to TRBJ2-7; the table's TRBD1 call for D was not verified on the DNA. TRBV21-1 is given as a pseudogene. This CDR3 has 14 residues. The CDR3 spells CASSIRQGLYEQYF. The CDR3 DNA reads TGTGCCAGCAGCATCCGACAGGGCCTCTACGAGCAGTACTTC.

The rearrangement joins TRBV28 to TRBJ2-7; D gene unclear. Trimming took off 4 bases at V and 2 bases at J, with 12 bases between the two ends. Germline V CDR1 and CDR2: MDHEN, SYDVKM. The CDR3 totals 14 residues. DNA of the CDR3: TGTGCCAGCAGTTCTCCACTTCCACCCTACGAGCAGTACTTC. Its protein product is CASSSPLPPYEQYF. The variable domain in full, completed from reference TRBV28 and TRBJ2-7, reads DVKVTQSSRYLVKRTGEKVFLECVQDMDHENMFWYRQDPGLGLRLIYFSYDVKMKEKGDIPEGYSVSREKKERFSLILESASTNQTSMYLCASSSPLPPYEQYFGPGTRLTVT.

This clone showed up just a few times. This chain joins TRBV18 and TRBJ1-4; no reliable D call. Trimming removed 5 bases from V and 0 bases from J, with 10 bases in between. This CDR3 spans 15 amino acids. The germline V gene has CDR1 KGHSH and CDR2 LQKENI. The CDR3 loop is CASSSRVATNEKLFF. The CDR3 bases are TGTGCCAGCTCATCCCGCGTTGCAACTAATGAAAAACTGTTTTTT.

J is TRBJ2-2 and V is TRBV5-1, with D perhaps matching TRBD1 (6 bases). The CDR3 runs 17 residues. The V gene's germline CDR1 is SGHRS and CDR2 YFSETQ. The ends were cut back, 4 bases at V and 1 base at J, with 17 bases in the middle. CDR3 sequence (DNA): TGCGCCAGCAGCGGATATTCAGGGGTTTGGAACACCGGGGAGCTGTTTTTT. Amino acid sequence: CASSGYSGVWNTGELFF.

The J gene is TRBJ2-5, the V gene TRBV29-1; D remains unclear. The CDR3 loop spans 15 amino acids. The germline CDR1 and CDR2 sequences are SQVTM and ANQGSEA. Trimming removed 7 bases from V and 5 bases from J, with 23 bases in between. The CDR3 spells CSALDLQAVVETQYF. The DNA of the CDR3 is TGCAGCGCTTTGGATCTTCAGGCTGTCGTCGAGACCCAGTACTTC. Combining the CDR3 with reference TRBV29-1 and TRBJ2-5 gives the whole variable domain SAVISQKPSRDICQRGTSLTIQCQVDSQVTMMFWYRQQPGQSLTLIATANQGSEATYESGFVIDKFPISRPNLTFSTLTVSNMSPEDSSIYLCSALDLQAVVETQYFGPGTRLLVL.

The chain recombines TRBV2 with TRBJ2-7; the D gene is possibly TRBD2 (6 bases). The CDR3 has 14 amino acids. Looked up from germline, CDR1 is SNHLY and CDR2 is FYNNEI. V was trimmed by 6 bases and J by 5 bases, leaving 17 bases between them. As DNA, the CDR3 is TGTGCCAGCAGGGGCCGGGAGCAGTCCCACGAGCAGTACTTC. It encodes CASRGREQSHEQYF.

The chain employs TRBV15 and TRBJ2-5, with TRBD1 matching 7 bases. With V trimmed by 2 bases and J by 0 bases, 6 bases remained unmatched. The germline CDR1 and CDR2 sequences are LNHNV and YYDKDF (reference sequence). The CDR3 covers 16 residues. CDR3 protein: CATSRLRTGYQETQYF. The DNA of the CDR3 is TGTGCCACCAGCAGACTCCGGACAGGCTACCAAGAGACCCAGTACTTC.